The TCR beta chain under discussion was sequenced for a study of blood T cell repertoires in COVID-19. Study as a whole: PBMCs, B-cell-depleted T cells, or T cells provided the cDNA or gDNA that made up the material.

This clone was detected only once. Libraries were prepared by immunoSEQ multiplex PCR; TCRdb keeps only in-frame clonotypes and omits some of them. Of under 500,000 clones in the sample, 85% to 90% were seen once. This CDR3 region has 17 residues. Looked up from germline, CDR1 is SGHAT and CDR2 is FQNNGV. The V and J ends lost 1 base and 1 base, in that order; junction bases with no gene match: 5. This chain joins TRBV11-2 and TRBJ2-5; TRBD2 agrees at 11 bases. Sequenced: peripheral blood. The TCR was taken from a woman in her thirties with acute or convalescent COVID-19. The DNA of the CDR3 is TGTGCCAGCAGCTTAGGACTAGCGGGGATACCCCAAGAGACCCAGTACTTC. Translating gives CASSLGLAGIPQETQYF.